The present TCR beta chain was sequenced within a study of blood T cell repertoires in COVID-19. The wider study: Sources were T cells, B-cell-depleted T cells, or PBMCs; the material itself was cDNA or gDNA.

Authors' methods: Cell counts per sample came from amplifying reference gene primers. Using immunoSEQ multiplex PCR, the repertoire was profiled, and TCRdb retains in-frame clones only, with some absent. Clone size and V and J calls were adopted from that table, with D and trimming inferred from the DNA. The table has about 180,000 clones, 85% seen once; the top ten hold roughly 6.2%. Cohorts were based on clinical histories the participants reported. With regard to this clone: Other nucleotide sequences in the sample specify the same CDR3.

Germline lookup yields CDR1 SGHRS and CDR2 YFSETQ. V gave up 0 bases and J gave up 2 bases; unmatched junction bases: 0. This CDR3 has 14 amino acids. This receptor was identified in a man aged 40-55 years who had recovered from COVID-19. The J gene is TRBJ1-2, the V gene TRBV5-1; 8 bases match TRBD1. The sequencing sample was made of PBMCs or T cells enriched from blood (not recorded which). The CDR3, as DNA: TGCGCCAGCAGCTTGGACAGGGGGAACTATGGCTACACCTTC. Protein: CASSLDRGNYGYTF.